This entry lists 6 T cell receptor beta chains sequenced from one sample in a study of blood T cell repertoires in COVID-19. The data were produced by immunoSEQ multiplex PCR, yet TCRdb's version contains in-frame clones alone and is incomplete. The repertoire includes tens of thousands of clones, 85% to 90% of them detected once, and around 4.8% sits in the top ten. The material sequenced was peripheral blood. These receptors all stem from an elderly woman with acute or convalescent COVID-19.

V usage is TRBV15 and J usage is TRBJ2-1; 9 nucleotides line up with TRBD1. With V trimmed by 0 bases and J by 15 bases, 6 bases remained unmatched. This CDR3 comprises 13 residues. Germline V lookup: CDR1 LNHNV, CDR2 YYDKDF (reference sequence). The CDR3, as DNA: TGTGCCACCAGCAGAGATTGGGGGACAGGGCTGTTCTTC. It yields the protein CATSRDWGTGLFF.

This rearrangement joins TRBV7-3 to TRBJ2-3, with TRBD1 identical over 10 bases. J lost 4 bases, V lost 4 bases, and 5 bases had no gene match. Germline V gene data show CDR1 as SGHTA and CDR2 as FQGTGA. The CDR3 is made up of 15 amino acids. The CDR3 DNA follows: TGTGCCAGCAGCTGGGGGACAGGGGTGGCAGATACGCAGTATTTT. Protein: CASSWGTGVADTQYF.

The chain is built from TRBV6-5 and TRBJ2-5; D is undetermined. Trimming removed 1 base at V and 5 bases at J, with 8 bases between. From germline, CDR1 is MNHEY and CDR2 SVGAGI. This CDR3 spans 13 amino acids. The CDR3 sequence: CASSYLVRETQYF. In nucleotides, the CDR3 is TGTGCCAGCAGTTACTTAGTACGGGAGACCCAGTACTTC.

The V gene is TRBV5-6, the J gene TRBJ2-7; 8 bases are a match to TRBD1. Germline V gives CDR1 SGHDT, CDR2 YYEEEE. This CDR3 region has 13 residues. V gave up 4 bases and J gave up 2 bases; unmatched junction bases: 2. The CDR3 loop reads CASSAQGAYEQYF. The CDR3 bases are TGTGCCAGCAGCGCACAGGGGGCCTACGAGCAGTACTTC.

On this clone: The junction shows a germline mismatch at one end, possibly a read error. This chain connects TRBV18 to TRBJ1-1, with a tentative D call TRBD1 (6 bases). CDR1 and CDR2 (germline): KGHSH, LQKENI. The CDR3 contains 14 residues. Here the CDR3 reads CASSPPIGTTIRLF. CDR3 in DNA: TGTGCCAGCTCACCACCGATCGGGACAACTATTCGGTTATTT.

The gene calls are TRBV9 and TRBJ2-7; no clear D gene. Germline CDR1 SGDLS, CDR2 YYNGEE. The ends were cut back, 3 bases at V and 3 bases at J, with 16 bases in the middle. The CDR3 consists of 15 residues. The CDR3 bases are TGTGCCAGCAGCGCCTCTTGGGCAAGGATCTACGAGCAGTACTTC. It yields the protein CASSASWARIYEQYF.